One sample yielded the 27 T cell receptor beta chains listed below, sequenced in a study of regulatory T cells in long-lasting Graves disease. Combining iRepertoire HTBI primers with Arm-PCR of CDR3 regions, the authors built TCR beta libraries. TCRdb re-derived calls from the multiplex PCR reads in MiXCR, one entry per CDR3 protein. Among 450,000 or so distinct CDR3 sequences listed, less than 25% were seen once. The time point was: persistent/refractory GD, antithyroid drugs over 5 years with positive TRAb. PBMC RNA served as the TCR library source. This specimen was peripheral blood mononuclear cells (PBMCs), taken when the disease was refractory, from a patient treated with antithyroid drugs. These TCRs come from a female donor with Graves disease.

This clonotype was found a few times. This chain's CDR3 is CASSSGGAGQPQHF. CDR3 bases: TGTGCCAGTAGCTCAGGGGGCGCAGGGCAGCCCCAGCATTTT. The chain recombines TRBV19 with TRBJ1-5; 8 positions match TRBD1. V gave up 6 bases and J gave up 7 bases; unmatched junction bases: 8. The CDR3 length is 14 residues. CDR1 is LNHDA and CDR2 is SQIVND in the germline V gene (reference sequence).

The chain has TRBV20-1 and TRBJ2-3, with D perhaps given as TRBD1 or TRBD2 (7 bases each). Between the trimmed V and J ends, which lost 7 bases and 5 bases, there was a span of 22 bases. Per the germline V gene, CDR1 is DFQATT and CDR2 is SNEGSKA (reference sequence). There are 15 residues in the CDR3. CDR3 residues: CSGQGLREWVDTQYF. CDR3 bases: TGCAGTGGACAGGGTTTGCGGGAGTGGGTAGATACGCAGTATTTT.

As to this clonotype: This may arise from a read error, as a much more abundant clone is one base away. The chain combines TRBV28 with TRBJ1-5; 10 bases map to TRBD1. V shed 6 bases and J 9 bases; nucleotides not matched to a gene: 8. CDR1 and CDR2 (germline): MDHEN, SYDVKM. The CDR3 spans 14 residues. CDR3 residues: CASRRQGALRPQHF. In DNA form, the CDR3 reads TGTGCCAGCAGGAGACAGGGGGCGCTGCGGCCCCAGCATTTT.

The CDR3 DNA reads TGTGCCCCCGAGCGGGTCTTGATGTCTAGCACAGATACGCAGTATTTT. Translated: CAPERVLMSSTDTQYF. This chain connects TRBV24-1 to TRBJ2-3; perhaps TRBD2 as D (6 bases). Germline CDR1 and CDR2: KGHDR and SFDVKD. The ends were cut back, 12 bases at V and 0 bases at J, with 21 bases in the middle. The CDR3 is 16 residues long.

This clonotype was picked up many times. This sequence joins TRBV6-1 and TRBJ1-2; TRBD1 is a possible D gene (5 bases). The germline gives CDR1 MNHNS, CDR2 SASEGT. The CDR3 is 13 amino acids. V was clipped by 7 bases and J by 3 bases, with 12 bases between them. The CDR3 coding sequence is TGTGCCAGCACCGCCGGGACGGACTATGGCTACACCTTC. Translating it yields CASTAGTDYGYTF.

The chain recombines TRBV19 with TRBJ1-5, with D maybe TRBD1 (6 bases). Germline V gene sequence: CDR1 LNHDA, CDR2 SQIVND (reference sequence). This CDR3 spans 16 amino acids. Trimming cost V 0 bases and J 6 bases, with 15 bases left between them. DNA of the CDR3: TGTGCCAGTAGTATAGAGGGCAGGGGCGTCGGTCAGCCCCAGCATTTT. Translated, it gives CASSIEGRGVGQPQHF.

This clonotype has a count of ten or more. J is TRBJ2-7 and V is TRBV24-1, with 10 bases lining up with TRBD2. The germline V gene encodes CDR1 KGHDR and CDR2 SFDVKD. The length of the CDR3 is 17 residues. The V segment lost 10 bases and the J segment 1 base; nucleotides outside the gene matches: 15. The CDR3 is CATIRGGSGRSSYEQYF. Written as DNA, the CDR3 is TGTGCCACTATACGGGGAGGTAGCGGGAGGTCATCCTACGAGCAGTACTTC.

The CDR3 DNA reads TGTGCCAGCAGTTCTGGCCCTCGATACGAGCAGTACTTC. The encoded protein is CASSSGPRYEQYF. The chain carries TRBV27 and TRBJ2-7; no definite D call. This CDR3 contains 13 residues. The V end lost 4 bases, the J end lost 4 bases, and 11 bases lay between the germline ends. The germline V gene has CDR1 MNHEY and CDR2 SMNVEV (reference sequence).

The CDR3 reads CASSQGPQGVYEQYF. Written as DNA, the CDR3 is TGTGCCAGCAGCCAGGGACCTCAGGGAGTCTACGAGCAGTACTTC. The chain employs TRBV7-2 and TRBJ2-7, with D perhaps assigned TRBD1 or TRBD2 (5 bases each). Germline-derived CDR1 and CDR2 are SGHTA and FQGNSA. The ends were cut back, 5 bases at V and 3 bases at J, with 17 bases in the middle. The CDR3 sequence is 15 residues long. The full variable domain, with the rest looked up from reference TRBV7-2 and TRBJ2-7, is GAGVSQSPSNKVTEKGKDVELRCDPISGHTALYWYRQSLGQGLEFLIYFQGNSAPDKSGLPSDRFSAERTGGSVSTLTIQRTQQEDSAVYLCASSQGPQGVYEQYFGPGTRLTVT.

This clonotype was seen repeatedly, ten times or more. The rearrangement uses TRBV11-2 and TRBJ2-2; D is unclear. The germline CDR1 and CDR2 sequences are SGHAT and FQNNGV. Trimming shortened V by 11 bases and J by 3 bases, and 10 bases separated the two germline ends. The CDR3 is 12 residues long. CDR3 nucleotides: TGTGCCTCAACACACGACACCGGGGAGCTGTTTTTT. This encodes CASTHDTGELFF.

This clonotype has a count of ten or more. The CDR3 region has the DNA TGTGCCAGCAGACATCGGTTGAACACTGAAGCTTTCTTT. Protein: CASRHRLNTEAFF. The chain carries TRBV28 and TRBJ1-1; no clear D gene. Deletions cut 6 bases from V and 0 bases from J, with 8 bases between. CDR1 is MDHEN and CDR2 is SYDVKM in the germline V gene. This CDR3 region has 13 residues.

This clonotype was counted only a few times. V gene TRBV11-2 combines with J gene TRBJ2-1, with 10 bases aligning to TRBD1. From germline, CDR1 is SGHAT and CDR2 FQNNGV. The CDR3 runs 15 residues. V lost 5 bases to trimming and J lost 2 bases; unmatched junction nucleotides: 3. CDR3 DNA: TGTGCCAGCAGCAAGGGGACAGGGGCCTACAATGAGCAGTTCTTC. This gives the protein CASSKGTGAYNEQFF.

This clonotype was picked up a small number of times. This chain uses TRBV12-3 or TRBV12-4 with TRBJ2-7; TRBD1 matches at 8 bases. The ends lost 5 bases at V and 2 bases at J; junction bases unmatched: 8. The CDR3 runs 15 residues. The chain's CDR3 is CASSQQWDRTYEQYF. The DNA for the CDR3 is TGTGCCAGCAGTCAACAATGGGACAGGACCTACGAGCAGTACTTC.

The sample holds many counts of this clonotype. This chain joins TRBV2 and TRBJ2-6; no reliable D call. Germline CDR1 and CDR2: SNHLY and FYNNEI. V lost 7 bases and J 5 bases, leaving 6 bases between the germline ends. The CDR3 length is 12 residues. The DNA of the CDR3 is TGTGCCAGCATTAGTCGGGCCAACGTCCTGACTTTC. It specifies CASISRANVLTF.

About this clonotype: One base away lies a much larger clone, so this may be a sequencing read error. The V and J genes are TRBV10-3 and TRBJ2-7; the D is unclear. V was shortened by 4 bases and J by 0 bases, with 10 bases between the two germline ends. The CDR3 loop spans 14 amino acids. CDR1 and CDR2 (germline): ENHRY, SYGVKD. The CDR3 loop reads CAISGQESSYEQYF. DNA of the CDR3: TGTGCCATCAGTGGTCAGGAGAGCTCCTACGAGCAGTACTTC.

The chain links TRBV20-1 to TRBJ1-6; 11 positions agree with TRBD1. The CDR3 runs 17 residues. Trimming cost V 0 bases and J 1 base; bases outside gene matches: 2. Germline V gives CDR1 DFQATT, CDR2 SNEGSKA (reference sequence). CDR3: CSARERDRGSYNSPLHF. CDR3 sequence (DNA): TGCAGTGCTAGAGAGCGGGACAGGGGGTCCTATAATTCACCCCTCCACTTT.

This clonotype showed up many times. The rearrangement joins TRBV12-5 to TRBJ2-7, with D hard to call. V was trimmed by 5 bases and J by 4 bases, leaving 9 bases between them. This CDR3 region has 12 residues. Looked up from germline, CDR1 is LGHNT and CDR2 is FRNRAP. The DNA of the CDR3 is TGTGCTAGTGGTCCCGGACGATACGAGCAGTACTTC. Amino acid sequence: CASGPGRYEQYF.

This clonotype was recorded a few times. This chain joins TRBV7-9 and TRBJ1-2; D is unclear. CDR3 size: 16 residues. CDR1 is SEHNR, CDR2 FQNEAQ, per germline (reference sequence). Trimming took 5 bases from V and 0 from J, leaving 16 bases between them. CDR3 sequence: CASSPYLTRSNYGYTF. The CDR3 DNA sequence: TGTGCCAGCAGCCCCTACCTGACAAGGTCTAACTATGGCTACACCTTC.

This sequence joins TRBV6-5 and TRBJ1-1; no firm D call. Germline V gene data show CDR1 as MNHEY and CDR2 as SVGAGI. V shed 2 bases and J shed 1 base, with 23 bases lying between them. This CDR3 has 19 amino acids. CDR3 in DNA: TGTGCCAGCAGTTACGCTTCTTTACCACTGGTTGGTTCGAACACTGAAGCTTTCTTT. Protein product: CASSYASLPLVGSNTEAFF.

This clonotype showed up many times. CDR3 residues: CASSLRGLGNQPQHF. The DNA for the CDR3 is TGTGCCAGCAGTTTAAGAGGATTAGGCAATCAGCCCCAGCATTTT. This chain uses TRBV28 with TRBJ1-5; no clear D gene. In germline, CDR1 is MDHEN, CDR2 SYDVKM. The CDR3 is 15 amino acids. Deletions cut 2 bases from V and 2 bases from J, with 10 bases between.

This clonotype was detected ten times or more. The V and J genes are TRBV20-1 and TRBJ2-7; a possible D gene is TRBD1 (6 bases). The CDR3 has 13 residues. Trimming took off 5 bases at V and 3 bases at J, with 14 bases between the two ends. The germline V gene encodes CDR1 DFQATT and CDR2 SNEGSKA (reference sequence). CDR3 nucleotides: TGCAGTGCTCGGCCGGGACAACTCTACGAGCAGTACTTC. It encodes CSARPGQLYEQYF.

This clonotype has a count of ten or more. V gene TRBV12-3 or TRBV12-4 combines with J gene TRBJ1-1, with D possibly being TRBD1 (5 bases). The CDR3 runs to 19 residues. With 1 base removed from V and 0 bases from J, the gap between germline ends came to 21 bases. CDR3 coding DNA: TGTGCCAGCAGTTTAGTAGCAGGGCAAGGGAAGGTGATGAACACTGAAGCTTTCTTT. Translating it yields CASSLVAGQGKVMNTEAFF.

The rearrangement uses TRBV19 and TRBJ2-7; possible D gene TRBD2, 5 bases. The CDR3 is 12 residues long. The V end was cut by 6 bases, the J end by 6 bases, with 12 bases between. Germline assignment: CDR1 LNHDA and CDR2 SQIVND (reference sequence). CDR3 amino acids: CASSSDLVEQYF. CDR3 nucleotide sequence: TGTGCCAGTAGCTCGGACTTGGTCGAGCAGTACTTC.

This clonotype appeared many times. The genes are TRBV6-1 and TRBJ2-7, with 13 bases aligning to TRBD2. In germline, CDR1 is MNHNS, CDR2 SASEGT. The CDR3 loop spans 15 amino acids. The junction had 2 bases not matched to a gene; V was cut back by 6 bases and J by 0 bases. CDR3 nucleotides: TGTGCCAGCAGCCGGACTAGCGGGAGCTCCTACGAGCAGTACTTC. Amino acid sequence: CASSRTSGSSYEQYF.

To note about this clonotype: A read error may account for a junction end that differs from germline. V and J are TRBV27 and TRBJ1-1; 8 bases map to TRBD1. The germline CDR1 and CDR2 sequences are MNHEY and SMNVEV (reference sequence). This CDR3 has 13 amino acids. Written as DNA, the CDR3 is TGTGCCAGCAGTTCTTCAGGGGGCACTGGAGCTTTCTTT. Translated, it gives CASSSSGGTGAFF.

The chain is built from TRBV20-1 and TRBJ2-7; TRBD1 matches at 11 bases. This CDR3 region has 13 residues. J gave up 6 bases and V 6 bases, and 7 bases lay outside the gene matches. Germline values: CDR1 DFQATT, CDR2 SNEGSKA (reference sequence). The CDR3 protein is CSAARGQGAEQYF. Here the CDR3 DNA reads TGCAGTGCGGCCCGTGGACAGGGGGCCGAGCAGTACTTC.

The V and J genes are TRBV27 and TRBJ2-3, with a tentative D call TRBD1 (5 bases). The germline CDR1 and CDR2 sequences are MNHEY and SMNVEV (reference sequence). The CDR3 contains 14 residues. Trimming removed 3 bases from V and 6 bases from J, with 13 bases in between. DNA of the CDR3: TGTGCCAGCAGTTTGCTAACCCCAGGGGATACGCAGTATTTT. Protein: CASSLLTPGDTQYF.